This TCR beta chain was observed in a study of T cells after yellow fever vaccination. For this clonotype: Its matching antigen is unknown.

Study-level findings and limits: One caveat is that FACS-sorted repertoires could contain abundant clonotypes contaminating from the bulk population. Although the secondary response was weaker, it peaked faster, at day 5 versus 15. Most clones from primary vaccination resurfaced after the booster (roughly 96% CD4, around 90% CD8).

By 5'RACE template switching, TCR cDNA was produced, with a universal primer site and UMIs added in the process. TCRdb independently ran MiXCR on the 5' RACE reads; one entry per CDR3 protein. This table holds 150,000 to 200,000 distinct CDR3 sequences, under 7.5% found once. The CDR3 extends over 18 amino acids. Germline CDR1 reads DFQATT; CDR2 reads SNEGSKA (reference sequence). The genes are TRBV20-1 and TRBJ2-7, with TRBD2 matching over 15 bases. The sequencing used CD4+ T cells sorted from PBMCs, collected 5 days after the first yellow fever vaccination. The origin of this receptor is a young man who received the YFV17D yellow fever vaccine. The DNA of the CDR3 is TGCTGTGCTAGAGATCCCGGGACTAGCGGGGGGATACCCTACGAGCAGTACGTC. It yields the protein CCARDPGTSGGIPYEQYV.